This T cell receptor (beta chain) was sequenced during a study of identical twins. A universal primer site came from template switching; cDNA carried unique molecular identifiers. A single record per CDR3 protein comes from TCRdb applying MiXCR to the 5' RACE reads. This table holds roughly 490,000 distinct CDR3 sequences, around an eighth found once. There are many counts of this clonotype. Its antigen remains unknown. Overall study results and limits: Sharing of beta out-of-frame sequences by twins showed a weaker excess.

The V end lost 0 bases, the J end lost 0 bases, and 9 bases lay between the germline ends. Germline values: CDR1 LNHNV, CDR2 YYDKDF (reference sequence). The CDR3 spans 15 residues. These data were also reused for a study on yellow fever vaccine responses in identical twins.

The clonotype was recovered from a woman aged 18-29 years in good health. This chain connects TRBV15 to TRBJ2-7; D not certain. The sequenced sample consisted of CD4+ T cells sorted from blood. The CDR3 DNA reads TGTGCCACCAGCAGAGACAGGCTTAGCTCCTACGAGCAGTACTTC. Encoded protein: CATSRDRLSSYEQYF.